This TCR beta chain was captured by sequencing in a study of blood T cell repertoires in COVID-19. The method was immunoSEQ multiplex PCR; TCRdb's version includes in-frame clones alone and lacks a portion of them. Seen here are roughly 300,000 clones, around 84% observed once, and the top ten hold about 10%. CDR3 size: 15 residues. Germline values: CDR1 LNHDA, CDR2 SQIVND (reference sequence). V lost 5 bases to trimming and J lost 4 bases; unmatched junction nucleotides: 5. Individuals aged roughly 18 to 90 years were recruited from 24 US areas. The sequence derives from a woman aged 18-29 years who had recovered from COVID-19. The sequenced sample was PBMCs or T cells enriched from blood (not recorded which). The rearrangement joins TRBV19 to TRBJ1-5; 10 nucleotides match TRBD1. The CDR3, as DNA: TGTGCCAGTAGTTTAACGGGACAGGGGAATCAGCCCCAGCATTTT. It codes for CASSLTGQGNQPQHF.